The text below deals with one T cell receptor (beta chain). The data were taken from a study of CD4 and CD8 cells across lung adenocarcinoma regions. Germline-derived CDR1 and CDR2 are MNHEY and SMNVEV (reference sequence). V was clipped by 4 bases and J by 4 bases, with 5 bases between them. CDR3 length equals 11 residues. Donors had localized lung adenocarcinoma, a non-small cell lung cancer. TCRdb reprocessed the PCR reads with MiXCR, giving one entry per CDR3 protein. Of 9,500 to 11,000 distinct CDR3 sequences in the sample, about 48% were seen once. Sequenced sample: CD4+ T cells from the center of a lung tumor. This chain connects TRBV27 to TRBJ2-7; no clear D gene. The TCR sequence derives from a male donor with lung adenocarcinoma. The CD4 and CD8 labels of this study may be unreliable. The CDR3 sequence is CASSSVYEQYF. The CDR3 DNA sequence: TGTGCCAGCAGTTCGGTTTACGAGCAGTACTTC.